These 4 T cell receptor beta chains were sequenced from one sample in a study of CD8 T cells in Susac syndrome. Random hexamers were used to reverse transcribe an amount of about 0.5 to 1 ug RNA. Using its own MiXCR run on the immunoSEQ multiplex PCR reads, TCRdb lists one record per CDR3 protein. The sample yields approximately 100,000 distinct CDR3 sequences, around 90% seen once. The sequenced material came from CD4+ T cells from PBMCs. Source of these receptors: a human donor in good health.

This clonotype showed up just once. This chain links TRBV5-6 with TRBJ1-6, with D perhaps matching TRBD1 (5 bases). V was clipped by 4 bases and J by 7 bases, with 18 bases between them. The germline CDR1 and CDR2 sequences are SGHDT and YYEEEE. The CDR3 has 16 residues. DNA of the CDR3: TGTGCCAGCAGCCTCATGAGAGGGGTTGTGAATTCACCCCTCCACTTT. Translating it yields CASSLMRGVVNSPLHF.

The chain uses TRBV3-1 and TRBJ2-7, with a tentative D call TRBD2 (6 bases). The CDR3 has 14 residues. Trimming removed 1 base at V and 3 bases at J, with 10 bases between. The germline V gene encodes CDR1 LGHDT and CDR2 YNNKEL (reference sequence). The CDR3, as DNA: TGTGCCAGCAGCCAAGGCTCCGGGAGCTACGAGCAGTACTTC. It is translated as CASSQGSGSYEQYF.

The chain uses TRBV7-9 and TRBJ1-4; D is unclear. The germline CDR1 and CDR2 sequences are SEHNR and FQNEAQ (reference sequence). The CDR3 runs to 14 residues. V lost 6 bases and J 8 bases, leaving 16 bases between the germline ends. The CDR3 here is CASSQDSRQEKLFF. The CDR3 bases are TGTGCCAGCAGTCAGGACTCTCGTCAGGAAAAACTGTTTTTT.

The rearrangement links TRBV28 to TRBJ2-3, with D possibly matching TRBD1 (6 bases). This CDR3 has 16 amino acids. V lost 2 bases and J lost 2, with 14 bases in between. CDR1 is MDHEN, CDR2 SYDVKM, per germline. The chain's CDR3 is CASSLGGGPPTDTQYF. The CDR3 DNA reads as TGTGCCAGCAGTTTAGGGGGCGGGCCTCCCACAGATACGCAGTATTTT.